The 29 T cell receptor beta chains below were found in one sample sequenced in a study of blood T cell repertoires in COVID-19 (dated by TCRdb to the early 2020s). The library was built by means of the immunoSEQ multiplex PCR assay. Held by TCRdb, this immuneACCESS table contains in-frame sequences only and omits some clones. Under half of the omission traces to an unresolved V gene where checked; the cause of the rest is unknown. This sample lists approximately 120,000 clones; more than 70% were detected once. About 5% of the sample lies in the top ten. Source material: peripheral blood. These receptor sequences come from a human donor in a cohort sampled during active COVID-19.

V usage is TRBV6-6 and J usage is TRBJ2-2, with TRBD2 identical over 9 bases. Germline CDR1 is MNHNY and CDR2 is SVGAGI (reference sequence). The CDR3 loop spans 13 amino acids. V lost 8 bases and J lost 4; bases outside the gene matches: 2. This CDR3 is CASGGRATGELFF. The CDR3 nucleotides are TGTGCCAGCGGCGGGAGGGCCACCGGGGAGCTGTTTTTT.

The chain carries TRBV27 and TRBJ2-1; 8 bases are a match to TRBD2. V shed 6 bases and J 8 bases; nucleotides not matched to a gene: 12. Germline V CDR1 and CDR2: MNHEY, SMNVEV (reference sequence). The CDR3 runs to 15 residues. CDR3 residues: CASSRPGTSTDEQFF. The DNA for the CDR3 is TGTGCCAGCAGCAGACCCGGGACTAGTACTGATGAGCAGTTCTTC.

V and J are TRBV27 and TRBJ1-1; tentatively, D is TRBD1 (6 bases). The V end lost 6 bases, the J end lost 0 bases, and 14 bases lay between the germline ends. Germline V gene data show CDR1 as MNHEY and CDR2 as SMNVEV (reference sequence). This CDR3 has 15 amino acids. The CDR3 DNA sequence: TGTGCCAGCAGAGCAATCAGGGGTCTGAACACTGAAGCTTTCTTT. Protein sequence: CASRAIRGLNTEAFF.

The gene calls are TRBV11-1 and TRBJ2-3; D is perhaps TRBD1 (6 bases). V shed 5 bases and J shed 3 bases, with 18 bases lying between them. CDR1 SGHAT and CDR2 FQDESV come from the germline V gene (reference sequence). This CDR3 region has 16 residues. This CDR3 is CASSPPNRAATDTQYF. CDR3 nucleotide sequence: TGTGCCAGCAGCCCGCCCAACAGGGCAGCGACAGATACGCAGTATTTT.

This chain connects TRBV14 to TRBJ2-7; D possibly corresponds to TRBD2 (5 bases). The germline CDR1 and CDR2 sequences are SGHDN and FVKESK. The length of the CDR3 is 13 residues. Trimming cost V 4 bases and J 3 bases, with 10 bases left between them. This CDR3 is CASSPLGLYEQYF. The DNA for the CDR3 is TGTGCCAGCAGCCCCCTCGGACTCTACGAGCAGTACTTC.

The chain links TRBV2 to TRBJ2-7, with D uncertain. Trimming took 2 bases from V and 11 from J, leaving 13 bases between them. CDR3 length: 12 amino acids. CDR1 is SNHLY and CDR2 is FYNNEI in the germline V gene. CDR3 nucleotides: TGTGCCAGCAGTGAAAGCAGGAAAAGAAAGTACTTC. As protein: CASSESRKRKYF.

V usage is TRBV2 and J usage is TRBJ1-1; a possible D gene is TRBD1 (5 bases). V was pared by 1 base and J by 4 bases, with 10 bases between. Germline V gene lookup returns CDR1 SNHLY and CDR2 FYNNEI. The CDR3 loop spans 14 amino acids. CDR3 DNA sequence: TGTGCCAGCAGTGAAGAAGGGGTTGGCACTGAAGCTTTCTTT. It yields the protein CASSEEGVGTEAFF.

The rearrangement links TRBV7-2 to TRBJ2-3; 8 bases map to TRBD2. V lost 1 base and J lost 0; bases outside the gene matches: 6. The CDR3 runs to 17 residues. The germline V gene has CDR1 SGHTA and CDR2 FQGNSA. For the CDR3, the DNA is TGTGCCAGCAGCTTAGGCCCTAGCGGGCTTAGCACAGATACGCAGTATTTT. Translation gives CASSLGPSGLSTDTQYF.

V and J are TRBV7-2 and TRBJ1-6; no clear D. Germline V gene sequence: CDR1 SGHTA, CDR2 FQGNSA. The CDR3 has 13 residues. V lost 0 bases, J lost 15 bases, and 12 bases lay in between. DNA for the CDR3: TGTGCCAGCAGCTTAGCGCTAAACCGAGGCCTCCACTTT. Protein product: CASSLALNRGLHF. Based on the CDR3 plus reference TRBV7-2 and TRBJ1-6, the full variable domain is GAGVSQSPSNKVTEKGKDVELRCDPISGHTALYWYRQSLGQGLEFLIYFQGNSAPDKSGLPSDRFSAERTGGSVSTLTIQRTQQEDSAVYLCASSLALNRGLHFGNGTRLTVT.

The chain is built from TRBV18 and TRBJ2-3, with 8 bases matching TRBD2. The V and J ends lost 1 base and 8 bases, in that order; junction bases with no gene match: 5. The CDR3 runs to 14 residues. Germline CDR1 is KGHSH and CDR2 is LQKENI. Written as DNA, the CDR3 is TGTGCCAGCTCACCACGCGAACTAGCGGCTACGCAGTATTTT. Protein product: CASSPRELAATQYF.

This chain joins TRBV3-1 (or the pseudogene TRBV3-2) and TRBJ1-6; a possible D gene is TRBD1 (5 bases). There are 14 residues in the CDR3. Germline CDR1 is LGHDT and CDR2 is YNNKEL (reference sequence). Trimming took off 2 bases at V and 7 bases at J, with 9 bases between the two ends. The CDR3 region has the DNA TGTGCCAGCAGCCAACGGACAAGGAATTCACCCCTCCACTTT. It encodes CASSQRTRNSPLHF.

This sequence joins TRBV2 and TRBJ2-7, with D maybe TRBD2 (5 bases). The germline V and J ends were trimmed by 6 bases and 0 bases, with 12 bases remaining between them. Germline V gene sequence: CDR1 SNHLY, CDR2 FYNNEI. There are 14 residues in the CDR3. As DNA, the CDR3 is TGTGCCAGCAGCCGGACTGCCAGCTCCTACGAGCAGTACTTC. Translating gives CASSRTASSYEQYF.

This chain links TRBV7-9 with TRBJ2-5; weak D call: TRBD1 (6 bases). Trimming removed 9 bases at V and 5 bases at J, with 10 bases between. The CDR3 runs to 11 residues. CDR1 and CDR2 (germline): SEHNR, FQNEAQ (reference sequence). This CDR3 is CASPGVETQYF. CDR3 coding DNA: TGTGCCAGTCCAGGGGTGGAGACCCAGTACTTC.

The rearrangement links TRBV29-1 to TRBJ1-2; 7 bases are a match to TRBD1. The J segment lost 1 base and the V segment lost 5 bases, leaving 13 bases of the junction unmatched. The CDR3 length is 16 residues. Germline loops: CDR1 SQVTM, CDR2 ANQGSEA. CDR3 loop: CSVRTSGTVVNYGYTF. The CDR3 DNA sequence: TGCAGCGTTAGGACATCCGGGACAGTAGTTAACTATGGCTACACCTTC.

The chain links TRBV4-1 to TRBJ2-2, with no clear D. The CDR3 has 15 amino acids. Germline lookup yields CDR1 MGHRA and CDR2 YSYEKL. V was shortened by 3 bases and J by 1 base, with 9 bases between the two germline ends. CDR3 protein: CASSQQIRNTGELFF. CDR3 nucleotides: TGCGCCAGCAGCCAGCAAATTAGGAACACCGGGGAGCTGTTTTTT.

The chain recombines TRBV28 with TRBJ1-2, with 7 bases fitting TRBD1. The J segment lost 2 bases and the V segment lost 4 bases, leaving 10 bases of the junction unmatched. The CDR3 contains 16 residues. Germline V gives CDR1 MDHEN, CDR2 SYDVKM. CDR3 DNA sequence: TGTGCCAGCAGTTCATCTCGACAGGGAGTCAACTATGGCTACACCTTC. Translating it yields CASSSSRQGVNYGYTF.

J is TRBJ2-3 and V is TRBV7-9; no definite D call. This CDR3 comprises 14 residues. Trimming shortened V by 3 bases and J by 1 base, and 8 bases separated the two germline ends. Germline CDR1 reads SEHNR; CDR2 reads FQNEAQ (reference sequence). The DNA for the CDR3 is TGTGCCAGCAGCTTTTCAGGTGGCACAGATACGCAGTATTTT. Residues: CASSFSGGTDTQYF.

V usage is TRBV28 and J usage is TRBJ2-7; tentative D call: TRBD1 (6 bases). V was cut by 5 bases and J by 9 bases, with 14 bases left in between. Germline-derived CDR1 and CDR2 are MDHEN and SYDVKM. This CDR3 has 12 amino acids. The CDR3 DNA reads TGTGCCAGCAGTCCCCCGAGAGGGGGGCAGTACTTC. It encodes CASSPPRGGQYF.

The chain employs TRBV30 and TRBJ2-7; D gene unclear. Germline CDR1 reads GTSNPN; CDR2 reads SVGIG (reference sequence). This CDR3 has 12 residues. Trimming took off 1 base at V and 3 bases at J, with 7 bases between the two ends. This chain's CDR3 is CAWSAPYYEQYF. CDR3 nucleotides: TGTGCCTGGAGTGCCCCTTACTACGAGCAGTACTTC.

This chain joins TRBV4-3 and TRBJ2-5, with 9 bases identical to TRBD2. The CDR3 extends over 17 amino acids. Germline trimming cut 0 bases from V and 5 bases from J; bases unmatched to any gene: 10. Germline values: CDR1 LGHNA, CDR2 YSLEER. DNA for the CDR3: TGCGCCAGCAGCCAAGATCTTGGCGGGAGGGCGGGGGAGACCCAGTACTTC. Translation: CASSQDLGGRAGETQYF.

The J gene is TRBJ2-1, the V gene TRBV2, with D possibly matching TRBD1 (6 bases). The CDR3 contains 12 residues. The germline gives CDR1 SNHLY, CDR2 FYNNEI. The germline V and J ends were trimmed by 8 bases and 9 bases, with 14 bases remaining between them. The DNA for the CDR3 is TGTGCCAGCGGCCGGGACATCGGTGAGCAGTTCTTC. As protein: CASGRDIGEQFF.

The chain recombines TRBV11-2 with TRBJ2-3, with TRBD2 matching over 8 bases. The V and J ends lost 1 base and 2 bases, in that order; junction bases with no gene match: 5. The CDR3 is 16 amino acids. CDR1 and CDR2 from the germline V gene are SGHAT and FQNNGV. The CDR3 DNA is TGTGCCAGCAGCTTAGGAACACTAGCGGCCACAGATACGCAGTATTTT. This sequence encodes CASSLGTLAATDTQYF.

The CDR3 sequence is CASSFRTEGDEQFF. The CDR3 DNA follows: TGCGCCAGCAGCTTTAGGACCGAGGGGGATGAGCAGTTCTTC. The gene calls are TRBV5-1 and TRBJ2-1; a possible D gene is TRBD1 (6 bases). Germline V lookup: CDR1 SGHRS, CDR2 YFSETQ. CDR3 length: 14 amino acids. V gave up 2 bases and J gave up 8 bases, with 14 bases separating them.

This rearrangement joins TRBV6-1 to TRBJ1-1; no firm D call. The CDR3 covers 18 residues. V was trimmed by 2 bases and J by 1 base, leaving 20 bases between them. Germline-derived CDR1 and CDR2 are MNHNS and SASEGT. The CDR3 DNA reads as TGTGCCAGCAGTGAACAACTGGATGATTGGGCTGGGAACACTGAAGCTTTCTTT. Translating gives CASSEQLDDWAGNTEAFF.

The CDR3 DNA reads as TGCGCCAGCAGCTTGGGTGCGCGGGGGAAACAAGAGACCCAGTACTTC. Its protein is CASSLGARGKQETQYF. The J gene is TRBJ2-5, the V gene TRBV5-1; the match to TRBD2 covers 7 bases. The CDR3 has 16 amino acids. Germline V gene lookup returns CDR1 SGHRS and CDR2 YFSETQ. The ends lost 0 bases at V and 2 bases at J; junction bases unmatched: 7.

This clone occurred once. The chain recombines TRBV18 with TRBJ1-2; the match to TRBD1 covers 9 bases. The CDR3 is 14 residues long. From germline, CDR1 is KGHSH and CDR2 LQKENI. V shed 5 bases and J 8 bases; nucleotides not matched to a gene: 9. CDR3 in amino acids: CASSSRTGAEGYTF. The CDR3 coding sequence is TGTGCCAGCTCATCGAGGACAGGGGCAGAGGGCTACACCTTC. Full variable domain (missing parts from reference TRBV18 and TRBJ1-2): NAGVMQNPRHLVRRRGQEARLRCSPMKGHSHVYWYRQLPEEGLKFMVYLQKENIIDESGMPKERFSAEFPKEGPSILRIQQVVRGDSAAYFCASSSRTGAEGYTFGSGTRLTVV.

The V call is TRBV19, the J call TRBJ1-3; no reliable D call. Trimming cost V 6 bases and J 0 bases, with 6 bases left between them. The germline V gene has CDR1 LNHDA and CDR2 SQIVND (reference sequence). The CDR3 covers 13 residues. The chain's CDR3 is CASSPYSGNTIYF. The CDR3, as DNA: TGTGCCAGTAGCCCCTACTCTGGAAACACCATATATTTT.

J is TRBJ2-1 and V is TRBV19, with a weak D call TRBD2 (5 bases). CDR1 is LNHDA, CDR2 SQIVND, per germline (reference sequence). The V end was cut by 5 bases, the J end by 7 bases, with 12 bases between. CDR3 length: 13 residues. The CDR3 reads CASSLGIGNEQFF. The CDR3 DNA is TGTGCCAGTAGTCTCGGGATCGGTAATGAGCAGTTCTTC.

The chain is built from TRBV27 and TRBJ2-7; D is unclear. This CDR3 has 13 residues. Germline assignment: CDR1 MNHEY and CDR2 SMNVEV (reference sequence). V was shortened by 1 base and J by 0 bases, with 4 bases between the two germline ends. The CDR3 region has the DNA TGTGCCAGCAGTTTATTTTACTCCTACGAGCAGTACTTC. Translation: CASSLFYSYEQYF.